This TCR beta chain was found in a study of T cells in Graves' hyperthyroidism and ophthalmopathy. Study-wide background: Once the initial diagnosis was made, peripheral blood was obtained before any treatment. Study results and caveats: The majority of expanded thyroid clonotypes above 0.001 also appeared in blood.

TCR beta CDR3 sequences were amplified from RNA transcripts. A first-round RT-PCR of the TCR CDR3 used the HTBI primer set. MiXCR was run by TCRdb on the multiplex PCR reads, yielding one entry per CDR3 protein. The repertoire holds 530,000 or so distinct CDR3 sequences, with about a sixth as singletons. Germline loops: CDR1 SEHNR, CDR2 FQNEAQ (reference sequence). V was shortened by 1 base and J by 4 bases, with 10 bases between the two germline ends. The CDR3 sequence is 15 residues long. This clonotype has just a few counts. Its antigen is still unknown. Sequenced sample: blood. This TCR derives from a woman aged 18-30 years with Graves' ophthalmopathy. This rearrangement joins TRBV7-9 to TRBJ1-4, with D maybe TRBD1 (5 bases). CDR3 coding DNA: TGTGCCAGCAGCTTAGGTCACAGGCTTAATGAAAAACTGTTTTTT. It specifies CASSLGHRLNEKLFF.